Below, one TCR beta chain is given with its context. This same CDR3 is encoded by further DNA sequences in the sample. On average, the one heparinised blood draw given by each donor was about 116 mL. Every bit of the isolated RNA underwent reverse transcription, so sequencing read expressed TCRB transcripts. Profiled with immunoSEQ multiplex PCR; TCRdb holds only in-frame clones, not every one. The table records 900,000 or so clones, 17% of them present only once. This record comes from a study of beta chain features in type 1 diabetes. This CDR3 has 11 amino acids. Germline V gene lookup returns CDR1 DFQATT and CDR2 SNEGSKA (reference sequence). Trimming removed 6 bases at V and 4 bases at J, with 8 bases between.

Sequences were obtained from naive CD4+ T cells from blood. The chain recombines TRBV20-1 with TRBJ2-3; the D is unclear. This clonotype originated in a woman between 18 and 29 years old in good health. The CDR3: CSASRADTQYF. The CDR3 bases are TGCAGTGCATCGCGTGCAGATACGCAGTATTTT.